This T cell receptor (beta chain) emerged from a study of early stage breast cancer tumors. The V gene lost 6 bases and the J gene lost 4 bases, with 16 bases spanning the gap. Germline CDR1 reads KGHSH; CDR2 reads LQKENI. The CDR3 extends over 14 amino acids. This table comes from immunoSEQ multiplex PCR, and its TCRdb copy is limited to in-frame clones, with some not included. The table shows approximately 75,000 clones, with over 80% occurring only once. This sequence originates from a middle-aged person with breast cancer. The source material was blood. This rearrangement joins TRBV18 to TRBJ2-7; a weak D match, TRBD2 (6 bases). CDR3: CASSPGREMYEQYF. The CDR3 coding sequence is TGTGCCAGCTCCCCGGGACGGGAGATGTACGAGCAGTACTTC.